The T cell receptor (beta chain) described here comes from a study of shared clonotypes between healthy human individuals. Study-wide findings and caveats: Relative to their counterparts shared across all four donors, non-shared clonotypes exhibited diminished generation probabilities.

In the original analysis: Filtering of immunoSEQ junctional sequences could not match full-length read filtering. The repertoire was sequenced with immunoSEQ multiplex PCR; TCRdb's copy has only in-frame clones and lacks some. D and trimming were read from the DNA, whereas the V and J calls and clone size are those reported in that table. Of about 1,500,000 clones listed, roughly 96% are singletons. Donors comprised only Caucasian adults living in Nashville, Tennessee. Of note for this clone: Antigen specificity is unknown.

The CDR3 totals 13 residues. The germline V gene encodes CDR1 SGHNT and CDR2 YENEEA. The V end was cut by 0 bases, the J end by 8 bases, with 10 bases between. Input material: naive CD4+ T cells sorted from blood. Subset defined: CD45RA+ positively selected. The source of this sequence is a man younger than 40 in good health. The gene calls are TRBV11-3 and TRBJ1-1; TRBD1 is a possible D gene (6 bases). In DNA form, the CDR3 reads TGTGCCAGCAGCTTAGATCTAGGGGGGGAAGCTTTCTTT. It codes for CASSLDLGGEAFF.